These 12 T cell receptor beta chains were all obtained from the same sample, sequenced in a study of blood T cell repertoires in COVID-19. The protocol was immunoSEQ multiplex PCR, while the TCRdb copy is restricted to in-frame clones and leaves out a portion. The data contain approximately 300,000 clones, 70% to 90% of them singletons. The sample was PBMCs or T cells enriched from blood (not recorded which). Receptors were obtained from a woman in her twenties or thirties who had recovered from COVID-19.

Written as DNA, the CDR3 is TGTGCCAGTAGTATAGTTCCCAGTTCACGGCCCCAGCATTTT. Translation: CASSIVPSSRPQHF. This rearrangement joins TRBV19 to TRBJ1-5; D is ambiguous. The V gene's germline CDR1 is LNHDA and CDR2 SQIVND (reference sequence). V lost 1 base, J lost 9 bases, and 13 bases lay in between. The CDR3 covers 14 residues.

The chain employs TRBV6-1 and TRBJ1-6; 8 bases agree with TRBD1. Germline V CDR1 and CDR2: MNHNS, SASEGT. There are 16 residues in the CDR3. V lost 4 bases to trimming and J lost 5 bases; unmatched junction nucleotides: 7. CDR3 amino acids: CASSGTGMINNSPLHF. The CDR3 DNA follows: TGTGCCAGCAGTGGGACAGGGATGATTAATAATTCACCCCTCCACTTT.

This chain joins TRBV15 and TRBJ1-1; the match to TRBD1 covers 7 bases. The length of the CDR3 is 14 residues. Looked up from germline, CDR1 is LNHNV and CDR2 is YYDKDF (reference sequence). V gave up 0 bases and J gave up 7 bases; unmatched junction bases: 5. The CDR3 DNA is TGTGCCACCAGCAGAGATGGGGACAGTGTTGAAGCTTTCTTT. Encoded protein: CATSRDGDSVEAFF. Combining the CDR3 with reference TRBV15 and TRBJ1-1 gives the whole variable domain DAMVIQNPRYQVTQFGKPVTLSCSQTLNHNVMYWYQQKSSQAPKLLFHYYDKDFNNEADTPDNFQSRRPNTSFCFLDIRSPGLGDTAMYLCATSRDGDSVEAFFGQGTRLTVV.

The chain employs TRBV11-2 and TRBJ1-6; 11 bases are shared with TRBD1. This CDR3 has 15 amino acids. Trimming at V came to 5 bases and at J to 10 bases, leaving 7 bases not matched to a gene. In germline, CDR1 is SGHAT, CDR2 FQNNGV. Written as DNA, the CDR3 is TGTGCCAGCAGCCCCAGGACAGGGGGCCTATCACCCCTCCACTTT. Protein sequence: CASSPRTGGLSPLHF.

CDR3 in DNA: TGTGCCAGCAGTTCGGGGGTGCCCACCTTTCGGAATCAGCCCCAGCATTTT. Protein: CASSSGVPTFRNQPQHF. This rearrangement joins TRBV28 to TRBJ1-5, with D perhaps matching TRBD1 (5 bases). V lost 4 bases to trimming and J lost 4 bases, with 20 bases between them. The CDR3 contains 17 residues. From germline, CDR1 is MDHEN and CDR2 SYDVKM.

The chain couples TRBV5-6 to TRBJ1-2, with D possibly being TRBD1 (6 bases). This CDR3 is 13 amino acids long. CDR1 SGHDT and CDR2 YYEEEE come from the germline V gene. Trimming left V 5 bases short and J 8 bases short, with 16 bases between. CDR3: CASSAQGFGGYTF. DNA for the CDR3: TGTGCCAGCAGTGCGCAGGGGTTCGGAGGCTACACCTTC.

The genes are TRBV7-2 and TRBJ1-3, with D possibly being TRBD1 (6 bases). This CDR3 region has 15 residues. Between the trimmed V and J ends, which lost 5 bases and 3 bases, there was a span of 14 bases. From germline, CDR1 is SGHTA and CDR2 FQGNSA. The CDR3 nucleotides read TGTGCCAGCAGCCCATCAGGGGCGCGTGGAAACACCATATATTTT. It specifies CASSPSGARGNTIYF.

V and J are TRBV28 and TRBJ1-5; D is perhaps TRBD1 (6 bases). This CDR3 region has 15 residues. CDR1 is MDHEN, CDR2 SYDVKM, per germline. V lost 6 bases to trimming and J lost 2 bases, with 14 bases between them. The CDR3 is CASSHGTTGNQPQHF. The CDR3, as DNA: TGTGCCAGCAGCCATGGGACAACCGGCAATCAGCCCCAGCATTTT.

The sample holds one count of this clone. J is TRBJ2-3 and V is TRBV15, with D perhaps matching TRBD1 (5 bases). The V end was cut by 1 base, the J end by 13 bases, with 18 bases between. CDR3 length equals 14 residues. Germline V gene data show CDR1 as LNHNV and CDR2 as YYDKDF (reference sequence). The CDR3 loop reads CATSRGTQSSVEYF. The CDR3 DNA follows: TGTGCCACCAGCAGAGGGACACAGTCGTCAGTGGAGTATTTT.

V and J are TRBV20-1 and TRBJ1-2, with TRBD1 matching 8 bases. The CDR3 covers 13 residues. Per the germline V gene, CDR1 is DFQATT and CDR2 is SNEGSKA (reference sequence). After removal of 3 bases from V and 5 bases from J, the junction contained 5 bases not matched to a gene. The CDR3 DNA is TGCAGTGCTAGTCCCGGGACAGGTTATGGCTACACCTTC. Protein: CSASPGTGYGYTF.

The chain has TRBV12-3 or TRBV12-4 and TRBJ2-7; D may be TRBD1 (5 bases). Between the trimmed V and J ends, which lost 1 base and 7 bases, there was a span of 11 bases. The CDR3 extends over 13 amino acids. The CDR3 coding sequence is TGTGCCAGCAGTTTAGGGGGCCTTGGAGAGCAGTACTTC. Translated: CASSLGGLGEQYF.

The chain joins TRBV6-6 to TRBJ1-2, with D possibly TRBD1 on 6 matching bases. This CDR3 contains 10 residues. Trimming shortened V by 6 bases and J by 14 bases, and 13 bases separated the two germline ends. CDR1 is MNHNY and CDR2 is SVGAGI in the germline V gene (reference sequence). The CDR3, as DNA: TGTGCCAGCAGCGGACAGTTTATGACCTTC. Encoded protein: CASSGQFMTF.